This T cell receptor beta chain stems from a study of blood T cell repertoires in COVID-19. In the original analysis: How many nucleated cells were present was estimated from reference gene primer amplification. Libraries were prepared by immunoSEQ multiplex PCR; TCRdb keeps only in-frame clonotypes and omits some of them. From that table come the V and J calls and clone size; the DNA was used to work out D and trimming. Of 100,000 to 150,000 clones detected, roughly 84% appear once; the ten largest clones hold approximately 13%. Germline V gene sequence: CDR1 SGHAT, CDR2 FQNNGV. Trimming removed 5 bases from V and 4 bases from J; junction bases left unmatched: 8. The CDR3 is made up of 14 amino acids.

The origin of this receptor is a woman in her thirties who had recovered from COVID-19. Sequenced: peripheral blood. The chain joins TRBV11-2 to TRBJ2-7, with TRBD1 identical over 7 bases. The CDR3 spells CASSPRDRFYEQYF. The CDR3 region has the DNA TGTGCCAGCAGCCCCCGGGACAGATTTTACGAGCAGTACTTC. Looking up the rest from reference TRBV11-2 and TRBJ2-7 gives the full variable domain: EAGVAQSPRYKIIEKRQSVAFWCNPISGHATLYWYQQILGQGPKLLIQFQNNGVVDDSQLPKDRFSAERLKGVDSTLKIQPAKLEDSAVYLCASSPRDRFYEQYFGPGTRLTVT.